The clone carrying this TCR beta chain was counted between two and nine times. Trimming stripped 0 bases from V and 2 bases from J, with 21 bases between. CDR1 LGHNA and CDR2 YNFKEQ come from the germline V gene. The CDR3 totals 19 residues. This sample stems from a study of cytomegalovirus exposure and HLA in healthy donors. PCR amplification relied on 60 Vbeta primers (plus 13 Jbeta primers). Sequencing used immunoSEQ multiplex PCR; TCRdb keeps in-frame clones, though not all of them. Of around 130,000 clones listed, roughly 80% are singletons. Source material: PBMCs. The source is a woman aged 40 to 55 in good health and CMV-seronegative. This chain joins TRBV4-2 and TRBJ2-3; D is possibly TRBD1 (6 bases). DNA for the CDR3: TGTGCCAGCAGCCAAGAACGGCTGGCAGGGGCGGCTCACACAGATACGCAGTATTTT. Its protein product is CASSQERLAGAAHTDTQYF.